The next 23 T cell receptor beta chains were all read from a single sample in a study of cytomegalovirus exposure and HLA in healthy donors. The study ran its PCR with 60 Vbeta and 13 Jbeta primers. The assay was immunoSEQ multiplex PCR, and TCRdb's table has in-frame clones only and misses some. The sample has around 150,000 clones, around 74% seen once; the top ten hold roughly 6%. Sequencing was performed on PBMCs. These receptors all stem from a man aged 50-60 years in good health and CMV-seropositive.

The genes are TRBV5-8 and TRBJ2-7, with D maybe TRBD1 (5 bases). V gave up 6 bases and J gave up 3 bases, with 7 bases separating them. The CDR3 spans 11 residues. Germline assignment: CDR1 SGHTS and CDR2 YDEGEE. The CDR3, as DNA: TGTGCCAGCATCAGGGACTACGAGCAGTACTTC. Encoded protein: CASIRDYEQYF. Filled out from reference TRBV5-8 and TRBJ2-7, the complete variable domain reads EAGVTQSPTHLIKTRGQQATLRCSPISGHTSVYWYQQALGLGLQFLLWYDEGEERNRGNFPPRFSGRQFPNYSSELNVNALELEDSALYLCASIRDYEQYFGPGTRLTVT.

The chain has TRBV5-6 and TRBJ2-3; TRBD2 matches at 9 bases. CDR3 length equals 16 residues. J was trimmed by 2 bases and V by 3 bases; bases with no gene match: 7. In germline, CDR1 is SGHDT, CDR2 YYEEEE. Here the CDR3 reads CASSSILAGHTDTQYF. The CDR3 DNA reads TGTGCCAGCAGCTCGATTCTAGCGGGACACACAGATACGCAGTATTTT.

DNA for the CDR3: TGTGCCAGCAGCGCCGACAGGGGCCGGGATGAAGCTTTCTTT. The encoded protein is CASSADRGRDEAFF. This chain connects TRBV7-8 to TRBJ1-1, with TRBD1 identical over 8 bases. This CDR3 has 14 residues. Germline loops: CDR1 SGHVS, CDR2 FQNEAQ. After removal of 5 bases from V and 7 bases from J, the junction contained 9 bases not matched to a gene.

CDR3 sequence reads: CASSPFGGGAGAGELFF. CDR3 DNA: TGTGCCAGCAGCCCCTTCGGCGGGGGGGCGGGCGCCGGGGAGCTGTTTTTT. V and J are TRBV11-2 and TRBJ2-2; 9 bases are a match to TRBD2. V shed 5 bases and J 6 bases; nucleotides not matched to a gene: 13. This CDR3 has 17 amino acids. Germline V gene data show CDR1 as SGHAT and CDR2 as FQNNGV.

This chain connects TRBV5-1 to TRBJ1-1, with 8 nucleotides matching TRBD1. Trimming cost V 4 bases and J 0 bases; bases outside gene matches: 5. The germline gives CDR1 SGHRS, CDR2 YFSETQ. This CDR3 is built from 15 residues. The CDR3 DNA follows: TGCGCCAGCAGCCCGGGACAGGTATTGAACACTGAAGCTTTCTTT. Protein: CASSPGQVLNTEAFF.

The J gene is TRBJ2-7, the V gene TRBV2; no firm D call. The CDR3 totals 11 residues. Per germline, CDR1 SNHLY and CDR2 FYNNEI. The germline V and J ends were trimmed by 7 bases and 4 bases, with 8 bases remaining between them. The CDR3 DNA is TGTGCCAGCAAGCTAAAGTACGAGCAGTACTTC. As protein: CASKLKYEQYF.

The V call is TRBV25-1, the J call TRBJ1-1, with 10 bases fitting TRBD1. V dropped 3 bases and J dropped 5; count of bases not matched to a gene: 3. The CDR3 has 14 amino acids. Germline V lookup: CDR1 MGHDK, CDR2 SYGVNS. The CDR3, as DNA: TGTGCCAGCAGTGAGTGGACAGGGGGGACTGAAGCTTTCTTT. It encodes CASSEWTGGTEAFF.

The chain employs TRBV27 and TRBJ2-7; 7 bases map to TRBD1. CDR3 length: 14 amino acids. V lost 5 bases to trimming and J lost 3 bases; unmatched junction nucleotides: 7. From germline, CDR1 is MNHEY and CDR2 SMNVEV (reference sequence). In DNA form, the CDR3 reads TGTGCCAGCAGTACGGACAGGAAAGGCTACGAGCAGTACTTC. Its protein is CASSTDRKGYEQYF.

The chain recombines TRBV7-2 with TRBJ2-2; TRBD1 is a possible D gene (7 bases). CDR3 size: 16 residues. The germline V and J ends were trimmed by 0 bases and 7 bases, with 15 bases remaining between them. Per the germline V gene, CDR1 is SGHTA and CDR2 is FQGNSA. CDR3 residues: CASSLAAGGGGGELFF. The CDR3 DNA is TGTGCCAGCAGCTTAGCCGCCGGAGGGGGCGGCGGGGAGCTGTTTTTT.

The rearrangement joins TRBV28 to TRBJ2-3, with TRBD2 identical over 10 bases. The CDR3 runs 17 residues. Germline trimming cut 2 bases from V and 8 bases from J; bases unmatched to any gene: 13. CDR1 MDHEN and CDR2 SYDVKM come from the germline V gene. The CDR3 DNA reads as TGTGCCAGCAGTTTAGTTCGGGCTAGCGGGAGTAGTGTTACGCAGTATTTT. Translating gives CASSLVRASGSSVTQYF.

The gene calls are TRBV5-4 and TRBJ2-5; D is undetermined. The J call may be faulty, since TRBJ2-7 better matches the DNA end. The CDR3 runs to 13 residues. Germline loops: CDR1 SGHNT, CDR2 YYREEE (reference sequence). CDR3 region: CASSLDVLYEQYF. The CDR3 DNA is TGTGCCAGCAGCTTGGATGTTTTATACGAGCAGTACTTC.

The CDR3 spells CASSLGLAGRGTGELFF. CDR3 nucleotide sequence: TGTGCCAGCAGCTTAGGTTTGGCAGGGAGGGGCACCGGGGAGCTGTTTTTT. The V call is TRBV11-2, the J call TRBJ2-2; 7 bases map to TRBD2. In germline, CDR1 is SGHAT, CDR2 FQNNGV. Trimming at V came to 1 base and at J to 4 bases, leaving 9 bases not matched to a gene. The CDR3 contains 17 residues.

The chain uses TRBV7-8 and TRBJ1-1; perhaps TRBD1 as D (5 bases). Trimming left V 5 bases short and J 1 base short, with 14 bases between. CDR3 size: 15 residues. Per the germline V gene, CDR1 is SGHVS and CDR2 is FQNEAQ. The CDR3 DNA sequence: TGTGCCAGCAGCACACTGGGACTTGGGAACACTGAAGCTTTCTTT. Translating gives CASSTLGLGNTEAFF.

The rearrangement links TRBV19 to TRBJ2-5; D perhaps matches TRBD2 (6 bases). This CDR3 has 15 residues. V was pared by 5 bases and J by 2 bases, with 15 bases between. Germline V gene sequence: CDR1 LNHDA, CDR2 SQIVND (reference sequence). DNA of the CDR3: TGTGCCAGTAGTCAAGACCCGCGGGAACAAGAGACCCAGTACTTC. Protein sequence: CASSQDPREQETQYF.

The chain joins TRBV11-2 to TRBJ1-4, with 8 bases identical to TRBD1. Germline V gives CDR1 SGHAT, CDR2 FQNNGV. This CDR3 contains 15 residues. After removal of 1 base from V and 5 bases from J, the junction contained 3 bases not matched to a gene. The CDR3 DNA follows: TGTGCCAGCAGCTTAGGACAGGGGTGGAATGAAAAACTGTTTTTT. Protein sequence: CASSLGQGWNEKLFF.

This clone was observed a few times. The chain recombines TRBV2 with TRBJ2-5, with D possibly TRBD2 on 6 matching bases. The CDR3 has 16 amino acids. Trimming took off 3 bases at V and 4 bases at J, with 18 bases between the two ends. Looked up from germline, CDR1 is SNHLY and CDR2 is FYNNEI. The CDR3 loop reads CASSDGGGTRRETQYF. CDR3 nucleotides: TGTGCCAGCAGTGACGGTGGCGGGACGAGGAGAGAGACCCAGTACTTC.

This CDR3 reads CASSLAGAGHGREQYF. CDR3 DNA: TGCGCCAGCAGCTTGGCGGGAGCGGGCCACGGCCGCGAGCAGTACTTC. The chain is built from TRBV5-1 and TRBJ2-7, with D possibly being TRBD2 (6 bases). The CDR3 extends over 16 amino acids. V dropped 0 bases and J dropped 6 bases, with 19 bases sitting between them. Germline-derived CDR1 and CDR2 are SGHRS and YFSETQ.

The V gene is TRBV15, the J gene TRBJ1-2, with 7 bases matching TRBD1. This CDR3 region has 15 residues. V lost 5 bases and J lost 4; bases outside the gene matches: 10. Germline-derived CDR1 and CDR2 are LNHNV and YYDKDF (reference sequence). The CDR3, as DNA: TGTGCCACCAGCCGCAACCCGGGACAGACCTATGGCTACACCTTC. Encoded protein: CATSRNPGQTYGYTF.

About this clone itself: The junction differs from germline at one of its ends, possibly a read error. J is TRBJ1-3 and V is TRBV7-9; TRBD1 might be the D (5 bases). CDR3 size: 15 residues. CDR1 and CDR2 (germline): SEHNR, FQNEAQ (reference sequence). CDR3 nucleotides: TGTTCCAGCAGCTACCGACAGCAGTCTGGAAACACCATATATTTT. Its translation is CSSSYRQQSGNTIYF.

The rearrangement joins TRBV6-1 to TRBJ1-5; D ambiguous. The CDR3 is 12 residues long. The V and J ends lost 5 bases and 6 bases respectively, with 8 bases between them. Germline V gene lookup returns CDR1 MNHNS and CDR2 SASEGT. CDR3 amino acids: CASSPLVQPQHF. As DNA, the CDR3 is TGTGCCAGCAGTCCATTAGTTCAGCCCCAGCATTTT.

V gene TRBV18 combines with J gene TRBJ2-1, with D hard to call. The CDR3 consists of 14 residues. V lost 3 bases and J 2 bases, leaving 8 bases between the germline ends. Germline V lookup: CDR1 KGHSH, CDR2 LQKENI. The CDR3 loop reads CASSPAQAYNEQFF. The CDR3 DNA reads as TGTGCCAGCTCACCCGCTCAGGCCTACAATGAGCAGTTCTTC.

This sequence joins TRBV10-1 and TRBJ2-2; D might be TRBD1 (6 bases). Trimming took off 8 bases at V and 6 bases at J, with 10 bases between the two ends. Per germline, CDR1 WNHNN and CDR2 SYGVQD (reference sequence). The CDR3 loop spans 12 amino acids. The CDR3 protein is CASHQGSGELFF. CDR3 sequence (DNA): TGCGCCAGCCACCAGGGGTCCGGGGAGCTGTTTTTT.

The rearrangement joins TRBV30 to TRBJ2-7; 8 bases are shared with TRBD1. Trimming cost V 1 base and J 5 bases; bases outside gene matches: 7. From germline, CDR1 is GTSNPN and CDR2 SVGIG (reference sequence). CDR3 length equals 14 residues. CDR3 in amino acids: CAWSGAGGYNEQYF. CDR3 coding DNA: TGTGCCTGGAGTGGGGCAGGGGGCTACAACGAGCAGTACTTC.